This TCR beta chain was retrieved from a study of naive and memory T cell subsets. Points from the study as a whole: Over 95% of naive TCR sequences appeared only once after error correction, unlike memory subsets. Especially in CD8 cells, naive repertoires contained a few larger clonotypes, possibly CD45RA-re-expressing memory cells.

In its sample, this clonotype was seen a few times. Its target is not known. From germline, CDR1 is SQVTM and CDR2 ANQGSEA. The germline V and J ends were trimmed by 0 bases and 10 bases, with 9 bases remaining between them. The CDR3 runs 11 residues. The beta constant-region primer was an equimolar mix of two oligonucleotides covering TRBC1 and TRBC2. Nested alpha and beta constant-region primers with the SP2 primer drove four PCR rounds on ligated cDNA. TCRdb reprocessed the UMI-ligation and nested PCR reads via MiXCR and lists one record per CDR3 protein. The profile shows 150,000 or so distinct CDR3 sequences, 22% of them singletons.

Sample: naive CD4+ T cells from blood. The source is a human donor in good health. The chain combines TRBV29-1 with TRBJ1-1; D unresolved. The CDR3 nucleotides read TGCAGCGTTGAAGATCGCCCAGGAGCTTTCTTT. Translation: CSVEDRPGAFF.